This entry concerns a single T cell receptor beta chain. Its antigen is not identified. This sample's RNA came from whole unsorted tissue. Chemotherapy-naive patients with new lung cancer underwent thoracic surgery in China, August–late 2014. The library came from three nested PCR rounds adapted from ARM-PCR protocols. TCRdb reanalysed the multiplex PCR reads using MiXCR and keeps one entry per CDR3 protein. The data hold 68,000 or so distinct CDR3 sequences, with 50% to 60% observed a single time. Germline V gene data show CDR1 as MGHRA and CDR2 as YSYEKL. The CDR3 totals 17 residues. The V segment lost 1 base and the J segment 3 bases; nucleotides outside the gene matches: 5. The sample is drawn from a study of tumor and adjacent non-tumor tissue in lung cancer. Looking at the study overall: About 4.2 million productive TCRbeta reads were obtained per sample on average. Study-wide results and limits: In normal lung, the top 100 clones were significantly more dominant than in tumor. TCR diversity was significantly greater in tumor than normal lung tissue.

The sequencing input was lung tumor tissue. The rearrangement joins TRBV4-1 to TRBJ2-3, with 12 bases that match TRBD2. This receptor was taken from a man between 45 and 60 years old with non-small cell lung cancer. CDR3 bases: TGCGCCAGCAGCCAAGGCTTAGGACTAGCGGGGACAGATACGCAGTATTTT. The encoded protein is CASSQGLGLAGTDTQYF.